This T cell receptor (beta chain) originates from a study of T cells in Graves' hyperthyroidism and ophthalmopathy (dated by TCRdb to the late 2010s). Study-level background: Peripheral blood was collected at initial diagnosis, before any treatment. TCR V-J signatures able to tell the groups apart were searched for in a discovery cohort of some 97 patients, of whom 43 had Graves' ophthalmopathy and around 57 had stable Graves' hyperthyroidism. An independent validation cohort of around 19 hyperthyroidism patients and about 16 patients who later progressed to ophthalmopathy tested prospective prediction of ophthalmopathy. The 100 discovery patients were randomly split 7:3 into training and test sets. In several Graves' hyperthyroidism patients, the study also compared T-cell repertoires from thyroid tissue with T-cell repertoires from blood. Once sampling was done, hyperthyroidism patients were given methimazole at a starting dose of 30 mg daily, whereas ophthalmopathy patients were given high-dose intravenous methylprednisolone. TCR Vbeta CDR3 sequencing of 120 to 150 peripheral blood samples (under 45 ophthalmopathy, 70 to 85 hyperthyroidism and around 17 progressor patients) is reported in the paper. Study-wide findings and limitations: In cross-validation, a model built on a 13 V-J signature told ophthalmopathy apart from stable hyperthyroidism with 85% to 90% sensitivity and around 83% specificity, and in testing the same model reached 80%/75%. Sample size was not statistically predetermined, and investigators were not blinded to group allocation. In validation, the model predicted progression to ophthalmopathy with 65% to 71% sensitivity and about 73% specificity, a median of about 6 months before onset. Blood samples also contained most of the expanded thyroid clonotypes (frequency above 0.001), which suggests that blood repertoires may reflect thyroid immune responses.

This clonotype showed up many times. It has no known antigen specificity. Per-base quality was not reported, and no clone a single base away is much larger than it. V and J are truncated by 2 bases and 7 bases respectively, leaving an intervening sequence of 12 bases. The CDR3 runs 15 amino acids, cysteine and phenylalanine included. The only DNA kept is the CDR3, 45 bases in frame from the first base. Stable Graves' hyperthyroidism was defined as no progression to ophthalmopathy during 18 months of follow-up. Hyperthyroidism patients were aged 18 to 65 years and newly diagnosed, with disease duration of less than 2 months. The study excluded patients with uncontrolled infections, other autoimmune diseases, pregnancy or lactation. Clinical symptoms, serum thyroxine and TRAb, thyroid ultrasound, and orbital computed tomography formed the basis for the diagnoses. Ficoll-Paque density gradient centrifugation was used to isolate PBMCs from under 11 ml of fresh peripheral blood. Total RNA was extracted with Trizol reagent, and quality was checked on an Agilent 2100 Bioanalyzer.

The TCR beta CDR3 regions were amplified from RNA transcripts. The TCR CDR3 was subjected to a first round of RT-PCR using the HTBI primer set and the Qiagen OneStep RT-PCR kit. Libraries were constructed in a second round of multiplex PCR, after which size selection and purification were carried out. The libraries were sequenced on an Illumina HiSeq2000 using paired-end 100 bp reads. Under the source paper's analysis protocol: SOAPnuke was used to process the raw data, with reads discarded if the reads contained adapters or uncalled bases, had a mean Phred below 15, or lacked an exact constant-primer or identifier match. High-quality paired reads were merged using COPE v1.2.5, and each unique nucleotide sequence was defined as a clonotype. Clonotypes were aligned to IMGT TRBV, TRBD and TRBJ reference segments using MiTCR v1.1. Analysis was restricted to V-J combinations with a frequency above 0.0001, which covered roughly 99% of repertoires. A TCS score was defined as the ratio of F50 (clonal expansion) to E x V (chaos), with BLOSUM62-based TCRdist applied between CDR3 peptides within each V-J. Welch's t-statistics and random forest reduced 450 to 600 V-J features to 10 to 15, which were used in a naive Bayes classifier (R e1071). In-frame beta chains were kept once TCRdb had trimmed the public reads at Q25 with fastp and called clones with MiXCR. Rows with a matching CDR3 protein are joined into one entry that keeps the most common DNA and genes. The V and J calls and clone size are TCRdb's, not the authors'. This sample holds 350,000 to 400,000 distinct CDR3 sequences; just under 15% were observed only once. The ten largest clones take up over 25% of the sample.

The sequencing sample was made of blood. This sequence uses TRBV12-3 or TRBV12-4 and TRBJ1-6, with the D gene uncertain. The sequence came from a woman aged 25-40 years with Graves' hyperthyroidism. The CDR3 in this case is CASSLKAGGNSPLHF. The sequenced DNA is TGTGCCAGCAGTTTAAAGGCAGGCGGGAATTCACCCCTCCACTTT.